This entry concerns a single T cell receptor (beta chain). The data stem from a study of T cells in Graves' hyperthyroidism and ophthalmopathy. PBMCs were collected from an approximately 9.4 ml volume of fresh peripheral blood. Using RNA transcripts as the source, TCR beta CDR3 regions were amplified. First-round RT-PCR with HTBI primers amplified the TCR CDR3 region. TCRdb recomputed calls from the multiplex PCR reads with MiXCR, one row per CDR3 protein. The profile covers roughly 710,000 distinct CDR3 sequences, with over 35% appearing a single time and roughly 31% taken by the ten largest. This CDR3 region has 18 residues. CDR1 and CDR2 from the germline V gene are LNHDA and SQIVND (reference sequence). The V gene lost 0 bases and the J gene lost 1 base, with 16 bases spanning the gap.

This clonotype originated in a woman between 40 and 55 years old with Graves' hyperthyroidism. Sequenced input: blood. The chain employs TRBV19 and TRBJ1-5, with a weak D call TRBD1 (5 bases). This CDR3 is CASSIDSWGWGSNQPQHF. DNA of the CDR3: TGTGCCAGTAGTATAGACTCCTGGGGGTGGGGGAGCAATCAGCCCCAGCATTTT.